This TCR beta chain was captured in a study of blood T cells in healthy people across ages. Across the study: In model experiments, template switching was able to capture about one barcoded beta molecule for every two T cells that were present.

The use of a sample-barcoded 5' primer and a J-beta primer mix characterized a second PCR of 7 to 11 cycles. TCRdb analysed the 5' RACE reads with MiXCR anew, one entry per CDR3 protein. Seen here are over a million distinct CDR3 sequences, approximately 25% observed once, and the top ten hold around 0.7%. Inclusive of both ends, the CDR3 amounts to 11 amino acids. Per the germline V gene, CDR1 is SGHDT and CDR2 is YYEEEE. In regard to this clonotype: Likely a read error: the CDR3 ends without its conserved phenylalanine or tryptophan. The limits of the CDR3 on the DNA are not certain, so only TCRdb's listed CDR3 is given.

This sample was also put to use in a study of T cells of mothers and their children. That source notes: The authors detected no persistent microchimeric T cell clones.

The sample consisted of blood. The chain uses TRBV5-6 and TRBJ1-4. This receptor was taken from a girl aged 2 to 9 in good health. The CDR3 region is CASSGLGQFVV.